There are many counts of the clone carrying this TCR beta chain. Its antigen is not known. These data come from a study of shared clonotypes between healthy human individuals. Study context: CD4 naive and memory got three plates each, CD8 naive two, CD8 memory one. Study conclusions and caveats: Naive subsets typically showed greater estimated richness than memory subsets.

Splitting of CD4+ cells produced CD45RA+ naive and CD45RA-negative memory subsets. This CDR3 is 14 amino acids long. Trimming shortened V by 5 bases and J by 10 bases, and 17 bases separated the two germline ends. Germline-derived CDR1 and CDR2 are LNHDA and SQIVND (reference sequence). Libraries were prepared by immunoSEQ multiplex PCR; TCRdb keeps only in-frame clonotypes and omits some of them. The sample contains 700,000 or so clones, approximately 75% of which appear only once. What was sequenced was memory CD4+ T cells sorted from blood. As to subset: CD45RA-negative fraction. This chain uses TRBV19 with TRBJ1-4, with D tentatively TRBD1 (6 bases). The TCR was taken from a woman aged 30 to 39 in good health. Here the CDR3 reads CASSPGHLEGKLFF. The CDR3 nucleotides read TGTGCCAGTAGTCCGGGACATCTAGAGGGAAAACTGTTTTTT.